This T cell receptor beta chain came from a study of shared clonotypes between healthy human individuals. Comment on this clone: The antigen is unknown.

Here immunoSEQ multiplex PCR was the method, and the copy in TCRdb shows in-frame clones only, minus some. The table lists approximately 1.5 million clones, 98% of them singletons. Regarding the study as a whole: An anticipated effect of sequencing depth on clonotype sharing among donors was recognized. Sharing across four donors was highest in naive CD4 (roughly 5%) and lowest in memory CD8 (around 0.4%). Lower generation probabilities were found for non-shared clonotypes than for those shared by all four donors. Blood was the only sampled material, and tissue repertoires likely differ.

Sequencing was performed on naive CD4+ T cells sorted from blood. Subset specified: CD45RA+ positively selected. This receptor was obtained from a man aged 25-45 years in good health.

In nucleotides, the CDR3 is TGTGCCAGCAGCTCCCTTTGGGGGGAGGGAGAGACCCAGTACTTC. Its protein product is CASSSLWGEGETQYF. The chain has TRBV11-2 and TRBJ2-5; 7 nucleotides agree with TRBD2. The ends lost 4 bases at V and 4 bases at J; junction bases unmatched: 9. Germline V gene sequence: CDR1 SGHAT, CDR2 FQNNGV. This CDR3 has 15 residues.